This T cell receptor (beta chain) came from a study of T cell responses to AZD1222 COVID-19 vaccine. Per germline, CDR1 LNHDA and CDR2 SQIVND (reference sequence). J gave up 4 bases and V 8 bases, and 9 bases lay outside the gene matches. The CDR3 spans 14 residues. TCRdb keeps only in-frame clones here, not all; method: immunoSEQ multiplex PCR. The table includes approximately 110,000 clones, roughly 88% detected once. This clonotype was obtained from an adult in good health. The sample consisted of peripheral blood, taken on day 0 of AZD1222 vaccination. V usage is TRBV19 and J usage is TRBJ1-2, with 8 bases matching TRBD1. CDR3 sequence: CASQQTGGIYGYTF. CDR3 nucleotides: TGTGCCAGTCAACAAACAGGGGGGATCTATGGCTACACCTTC.